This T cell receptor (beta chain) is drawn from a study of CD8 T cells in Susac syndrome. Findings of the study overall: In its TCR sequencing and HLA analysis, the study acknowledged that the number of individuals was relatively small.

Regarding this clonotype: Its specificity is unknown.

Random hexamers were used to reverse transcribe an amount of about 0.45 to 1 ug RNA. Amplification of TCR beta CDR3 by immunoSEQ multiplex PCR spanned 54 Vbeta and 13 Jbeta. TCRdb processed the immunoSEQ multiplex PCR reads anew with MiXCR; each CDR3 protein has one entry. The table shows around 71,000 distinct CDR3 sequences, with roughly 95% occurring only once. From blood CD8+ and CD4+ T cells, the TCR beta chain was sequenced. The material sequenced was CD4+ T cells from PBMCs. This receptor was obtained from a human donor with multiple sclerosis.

CDR3 in amino acids: CASLRQGMNTEAFF. DNA of the CDR3: TGTGCCAGCCTACGACAGGGGATGAACACTGAAGCTTTCTTT. The chain combines TRBV6-2 or TRBV6-3 with TRBJ1-1; 8 nucleotides line up with TRBD1. CDR3 length: 14 amino acids. The ends lost 8 bases at V and 0 bases at J; junction bases unmatched: 5. The V gene's germline CDR1 is MNHEY and CDR2 SVGEGT.